The clone carrying this T cell receptor beta chain was detected many times. Its antigen is still unknown. This entry belongs to a study of T cells in Graves' hyperthyroidism and ophthalmopathy. Amplification yielded TCR beta CDR3 regions, with RNA transcripts as the source. HTBI primers were employed in a first-round RT-PCR of the TCR CDR3. Using its own MiXCR run on the multiplex PCR reads, TCRdb lists one record per CDR3 protein. The sample records 35,000 to 40,000 distinct CDR3 sequences, just under 50% being singletons. Whole-study findings and limits: Most thyroid clonotypes that were expanded above 0.001 also turned up in blood. A model of 13 V-J features distinguished ophthalmopathy from stable hyperthyroidism.

The CDR3 extends over 14 amino acids. The V and J ends lost 0 bases and 6 bases respectively, with 9 bases between them. Germline assignment: CDR1 LGHNA and CDR2 YSLEER. The sequence derives from a woman aged 45-59 years with Graves' hyperthyroidism that later progressed to Graves' ophthalmopathy. Sequences were obtained from blood. The chain is built from TRBV4-3 and TRBJ2-4; possibly TRBD2 for D (6 bases). CDR3 sequence reads: CASSQEEGPNIQYF. For the CDR3, the DNA is TGCGCCAGCAGCCAAGAGGAGGGACCAAACATTCAGTACTTC.